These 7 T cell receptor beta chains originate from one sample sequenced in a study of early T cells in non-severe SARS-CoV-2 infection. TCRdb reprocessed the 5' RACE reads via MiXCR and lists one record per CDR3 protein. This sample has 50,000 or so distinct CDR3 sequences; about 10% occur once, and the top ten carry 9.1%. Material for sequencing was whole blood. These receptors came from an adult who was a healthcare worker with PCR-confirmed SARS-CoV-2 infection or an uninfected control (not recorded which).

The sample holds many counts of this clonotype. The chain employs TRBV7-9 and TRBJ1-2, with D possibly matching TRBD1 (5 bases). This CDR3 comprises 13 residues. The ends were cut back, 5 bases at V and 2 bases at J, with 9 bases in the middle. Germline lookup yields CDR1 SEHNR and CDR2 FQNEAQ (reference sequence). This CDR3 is CASSPGPNYGYTF. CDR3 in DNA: TGTGCCAGCAGCCCAGGGCCCAACTATGGCTACACCTTC.

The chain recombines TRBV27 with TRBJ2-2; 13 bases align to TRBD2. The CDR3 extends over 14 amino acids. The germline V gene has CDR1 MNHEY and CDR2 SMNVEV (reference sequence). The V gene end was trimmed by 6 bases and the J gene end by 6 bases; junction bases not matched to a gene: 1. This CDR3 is CASRLAGGPGELFF. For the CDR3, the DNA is TGTGCCAGCAGACTAGCGGGAGGGCCCGGGGAGCTGTTTTTT.

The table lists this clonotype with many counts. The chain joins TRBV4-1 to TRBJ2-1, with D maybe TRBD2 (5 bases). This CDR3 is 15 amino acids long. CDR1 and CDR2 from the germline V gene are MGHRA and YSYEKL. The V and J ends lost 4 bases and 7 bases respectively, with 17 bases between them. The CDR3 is CASSPLLKGGNEQFF. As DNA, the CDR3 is TGCGCCAGCAGCCCCCTCCTAAAGGGCGGGAATGAGCAGTTCTTC.

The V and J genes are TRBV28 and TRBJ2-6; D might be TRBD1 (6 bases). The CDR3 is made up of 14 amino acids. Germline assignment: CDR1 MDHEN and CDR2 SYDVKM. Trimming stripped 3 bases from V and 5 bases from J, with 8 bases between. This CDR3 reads CASSFTGRANVLTF. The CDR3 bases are TGTGCCAGCAGTTTTACAGGGAGGGCCAACGTCCTGACTTTC.

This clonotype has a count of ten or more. Here the CDR3 DNA reads TGCGCCAGCAGCAGCGGACAGGGGGCCTATGGCTACACCTTC. Protein product: CASSSGQGAYGYTF. The chain has TRBV5-1 and TRBJ1-2; 11 bases line up with TRBD1. There are 14 residues in the CDR3. Trimming cost V 4 bases and J 4 bases; bases outside gene matches: 3. Per the germline V gene, CDR1 is SGHRS and CDR2 is YFSETQ. The variable domain in full, completed from reference TRBV5-1 and TRBJ1-2, reads KAGVTQTPRYLIKTRGQQVTLSCSPISGHRSVSWYQQTPGQGLQFLFEYFSETQRNKGNFPGRFSGRQFSNSRSEMNVSTLELGDSALYLCASSSGQGAYGYTFGSGTRLTVV.

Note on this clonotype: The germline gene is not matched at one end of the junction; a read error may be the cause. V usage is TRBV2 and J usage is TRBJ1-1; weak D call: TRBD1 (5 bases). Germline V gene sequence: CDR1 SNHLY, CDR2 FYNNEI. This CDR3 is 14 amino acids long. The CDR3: CASSAQGLNTEAIF. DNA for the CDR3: TGTGCCAGCAGTGCTCAGGGCCTGAACACTGAAGCTATCTTT.

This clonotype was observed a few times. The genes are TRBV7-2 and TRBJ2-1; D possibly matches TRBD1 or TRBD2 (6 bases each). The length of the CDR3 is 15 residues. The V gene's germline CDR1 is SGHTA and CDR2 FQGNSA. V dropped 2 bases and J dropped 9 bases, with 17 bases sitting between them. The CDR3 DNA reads TGTGCCAGCAGCTTAAAGGGGGGCGGAGGTGGTGAGCAGTTCTTC. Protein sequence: CASSLKGGGGGEQFF.